This TCR beta chain was sequenced during a study of blood T cell repertoires in COVID-19. This CDR3 is 13 amino acids long. With 9 bases removed from V and 4 bases from J, the gap between germline ends came to 13 bases. Germline V gene data show CDR1 as MNHEY and CDR2 as SVGAGI. Authors' processing steps: Reference gene primer amplification gave nucleated cell count estimates. Profiling relied on immunoSEQ multiplex PCR, and the TCRdb table lists in-frame clones only, not all of them. The V and J calls and clone size come from that table; D and trimming were worked out from the DNA. The table records over 130,000 clones, approximately 90% of them present only once.

This chain joins TRBV6-5 and TRBJ1-3, with unresolved D. The TCR originated in a human donor in a cohort sampled during active COVID-19. The sample taken for sequencing was peripheral blood. The CDR3 region is CASYSGEGNTIYF. The CDR3 nucleotides read TGTGCCAGTTACAGCGGGGAAGGAAACACCATATATTTT.